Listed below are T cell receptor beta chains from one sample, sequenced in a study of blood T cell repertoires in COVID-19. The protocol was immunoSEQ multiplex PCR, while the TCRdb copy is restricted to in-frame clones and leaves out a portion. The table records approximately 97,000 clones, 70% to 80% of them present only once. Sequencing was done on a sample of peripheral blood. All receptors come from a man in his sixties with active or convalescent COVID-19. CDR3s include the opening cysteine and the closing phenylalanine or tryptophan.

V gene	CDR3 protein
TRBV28	CASIGTTYEQYF
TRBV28	CASSYPGTGVGYTF
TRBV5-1	CASGTGSTYEQYF
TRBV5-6	CASAAEQGVTGELFF
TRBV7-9	CASSLDVTGNTGELFF
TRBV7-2	CASSFSGTASNEQFF
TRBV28	CATGRVSNQPQHF
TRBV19	CASSTGTGFNQPQHF
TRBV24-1	CATSFAGEQYF
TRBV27	CASSFLTSGRAYEQFF
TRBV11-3	CASSLSQVRAPGNTIYF
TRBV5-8	CASSLGQRDSPLHF
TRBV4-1	CASSQGPGTPYNEQFF
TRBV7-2	CASSLWASGELFF
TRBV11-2	CASSSPVGAANTGELFF
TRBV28	CASSPPRVSGNTIYF
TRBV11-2	CASSLVGEKSYNEQFF
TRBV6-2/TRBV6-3	CASSFGMAGISNQPQHF
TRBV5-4	CASSPGTGGTYGYTF
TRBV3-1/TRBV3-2	CASSQDRLAGLQETQYF
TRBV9	CASSVGGSLSGYTF
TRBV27	CASSLSTGVGYGYTF
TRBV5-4	CASSGEGGYGYTF
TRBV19	CASSSDRGFNQPQHF
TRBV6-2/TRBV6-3	CASSYGRTSGAQEQFF
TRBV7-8	CASSLTTSGPQYF
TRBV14	CASSVQPGQLYGYTF
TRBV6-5	CASSPSGASAFF
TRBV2	CASSGTGSSYNSPLHF
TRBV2	CASQGEGNQPQHF
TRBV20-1	CSASRRVAEQFF
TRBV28	CASSLGEGNEQFF
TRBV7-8	CASSSWEQETQYF
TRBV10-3	CAISIQGDYGYTF
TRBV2	CASSPGLESDTQYF
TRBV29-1	CSARRGQVNTEAFF
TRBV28	CASSLQGARNQPQHF